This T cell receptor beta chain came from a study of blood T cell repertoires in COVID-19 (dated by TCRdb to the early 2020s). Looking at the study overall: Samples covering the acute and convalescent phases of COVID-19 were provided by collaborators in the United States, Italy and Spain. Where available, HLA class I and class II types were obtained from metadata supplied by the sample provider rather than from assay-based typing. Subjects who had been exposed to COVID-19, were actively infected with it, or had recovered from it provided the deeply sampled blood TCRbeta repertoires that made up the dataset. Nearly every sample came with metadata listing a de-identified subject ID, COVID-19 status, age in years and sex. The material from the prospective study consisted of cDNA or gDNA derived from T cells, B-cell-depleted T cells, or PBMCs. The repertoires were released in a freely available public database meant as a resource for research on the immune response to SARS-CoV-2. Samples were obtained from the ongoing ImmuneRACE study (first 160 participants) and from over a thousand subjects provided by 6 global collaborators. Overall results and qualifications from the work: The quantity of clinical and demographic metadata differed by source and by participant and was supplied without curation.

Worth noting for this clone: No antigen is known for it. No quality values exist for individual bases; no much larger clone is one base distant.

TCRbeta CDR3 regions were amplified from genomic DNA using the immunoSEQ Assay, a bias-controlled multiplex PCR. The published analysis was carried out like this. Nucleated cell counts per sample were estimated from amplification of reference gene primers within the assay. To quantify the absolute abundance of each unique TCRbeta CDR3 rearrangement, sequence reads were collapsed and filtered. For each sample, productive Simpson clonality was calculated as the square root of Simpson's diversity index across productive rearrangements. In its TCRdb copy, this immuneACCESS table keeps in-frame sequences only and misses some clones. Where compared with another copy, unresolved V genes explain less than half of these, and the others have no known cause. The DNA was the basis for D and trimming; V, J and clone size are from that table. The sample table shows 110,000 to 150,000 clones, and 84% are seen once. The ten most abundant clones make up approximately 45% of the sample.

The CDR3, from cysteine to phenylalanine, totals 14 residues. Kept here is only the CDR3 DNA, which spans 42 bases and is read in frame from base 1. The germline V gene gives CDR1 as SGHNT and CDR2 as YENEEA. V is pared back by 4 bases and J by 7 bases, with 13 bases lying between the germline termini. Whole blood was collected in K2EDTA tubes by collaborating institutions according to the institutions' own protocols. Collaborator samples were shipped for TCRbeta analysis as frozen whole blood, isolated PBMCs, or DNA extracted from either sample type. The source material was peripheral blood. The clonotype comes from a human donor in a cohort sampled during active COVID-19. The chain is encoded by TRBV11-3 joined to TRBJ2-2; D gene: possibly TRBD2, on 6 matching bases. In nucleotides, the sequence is TGTGCCAGCAGCTCGGGGGTCCGTAACGGGGAGCTGTTTTTT. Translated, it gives CASSSGVRNGELFF.